This is a list of T cell receptor beta chains from one sample in a study of shared clonotypes between healthy human individuals. This table comes from immunoSEQ multiplex PCR, and its TCRdb copy is limited to in-frame clones, with some not included. The data hold 2 million to 2.5 million clones, with about 95% observed a single time. The sample comprised naive CD8+ T cells sorted from blood. All receptors derive from a man younger than 35 in good health. The CDR3 runs from the conserved cysteine through the conserved F or W. The D gene is left open where the match is weak. Clone size is given for some rows only: seen once, a few or many times, or a class if the clone is expanded.

V	J	size	D	CDR3	DNA
TRBV10-2	TRBJ1-1	NA	NA	CASSEPANTEAFF	TGCGCCAGCAGTGAGCCAGCGAACACTGAAGCTTTCTTT
TRBV5-4	TRBJ2-1	once	NA	CASSLGGDNEQFF	TGTGCCAGCAGCTTGGGGGGGGATAATGAGCAGTTCTTC
TRBV11-2	TRBJ2-7	NA	TRBD2	CASSPPLRENYEQYF	TGTGCCAGCAGCCCCCCTCTGCGGGAGAACTACGAGCAGTACTTC
TRBV4-1	TRBJ2-7	NA	TRBD1	CASSQKDRGAYEQYF	TGCGCCAGCAGCCAGAAGGACAGGGGAGCCTACGAGCAGTACTTC
TRBV6-5	TRBJ2-7	NA	TRBD1	CASWNRGHEQYF	TGTGCCAGCTGGAACAGGGGACACGAGCAGTACTTC
TRBV4-1	TRBJ2-3	NA	TRBD2	CASSLSGGTTDTQYF	TGCGCCAGCAGCCTTAGCGGGGGAACAACAGATACGCAGTATTTT
TRBV27	TRBJ2-5	NA	NA	CASSLLGNMETQYF	TGTGCCAGCAGTTTACTGGGGAATATGGAGACCCAGTACTTC
TRBV11-2	TRBJ1-1	NA	NA	CASSFSFGVNTEAFF	TGTGCCAGCAGCTTTAGTTTCGGGGTTAACACTGAAGCTTTCTTT
TRBV4-2	TRBJ2-7	NA	TRBD1	CASSQAGTGSYEQYF	TGTGCCAGCAGCCAGGCCGGGACAGGGTCGTACGAGCAGTACTTC
TRBV2	TRBJ1-3	NA	TRBD1	CASTEGQGLNTIYF	TGTGCCAGCACCGAGGGACAGGGGCTAAACACCATATATTTT
TRBV25-1	TRBJ1-2	NA	TRBD1	CASSEYTGTGGDYGYTF	TGTGCCAGCAGTGAATACACCGGGACAGGGGGTGACTATGGCTACACCTTC
TRBV30	TRBJ1-6	NA	NA	CAWSVLGVSPLHF	TGTGCCTGGAGTGTACTGGGGGTTTCACCCCTCCACTTT
TRBV7-9	TRBJ1-6	NA	NA	CASSLGDNSPLHF	TGTGCCAGCAGCTTAGGAGATAATTCACCCCTCCACTTT
TRBV30	TRBJ2-2	few	NA	CAWSVHSLNTGELFF	TGTGCCTGGAGTGTACACTCTTTGAACACCGGGGAGCTGTTTTTT
TRBV6-1	TRBJ1-4	NA	NA	CASSEEDDRREKLFF	TGTGCCAGCAGTGAAGAAGACGACAGAAGGGAAAAACTGTTTTTT
TRBV19	TRBJ2-3	NA	NA	CASSIYGGLTDTQYF	TGTGCCAGTAGTATATATGGGGGCTTAACAGATACGCAGTATTTT
TRBV2	TRBJ2-1	NA	TRBD1	CASNPWTGNGNEQFF	TGTGCCAGCAACCCCTGGACAGGGAATGGGAATGAGCAGTTCTTC
TRBV5-1	TRBJ1-1	NA	NA	CASSQDPGLGEAFF	TGCGCCAGCAGCCAGGACCCCGGACTTGGGGAAGCTTTCTTT
TRBV10-3	TRBJ1-6	NA	NA	CAISEGEDSPLHF	TGTGCCATCAGTGAGGGAGAGGATTCACCCCTCCACTTT
TRBV30	TRBJ1-2	NA	NA	CAWSDEGQGNGYTF	TGTGCCTGGAGTGACGAGGGTCAGGGGAATGGCTACACCTTC
TRBV6-5	TRBJ2-5	NA	TRBD2	CASRYSGGAETQYF	TGTGCCAGCAGATACAGCGGGGGGGCGGAGACCCAGTACTTC
TRBV27	TRBJ1-2	NA	NA	CASSLAGHGYTF	TGTGCCAGCAGTTTGGCAGGGCATGGCTACACCTTC
TRBV28	TRBJ2-7	NA	NA	CASTPGTYEQYF	TGTGCCAGCACCCCCGGCACCTACGAGCAGTACTTC
TRBV4-1	TRBJ1-4	NA	NA	CASSQDLGGGGEKLFF	TGCGCCAGCAGCCAAGATTTGGGGGGAGGAGGTGAAAAACTGTTTTTT
TRBV7-6	TRBJ2-7	NA	TRBD1	CASSLGDRDYEQYF	TGTGCCAGCAGCTTAGGGGACAGAGACTACGAGCAGTACTTC
TRBV21-1	TRBJ2-7	NA	NA	CASSIHRKRYEQYF	TGTGCCAGCAGCATCCATAGGAAGCGCTACGAGCAGTACTTC
TRBV28	TRBJ1-2	NA	NA	CASSGGRIGAYGYTF	TGTGCCAGCTCCGGCGGCAGGATAGGGGCGTATGGCTACACCTTC